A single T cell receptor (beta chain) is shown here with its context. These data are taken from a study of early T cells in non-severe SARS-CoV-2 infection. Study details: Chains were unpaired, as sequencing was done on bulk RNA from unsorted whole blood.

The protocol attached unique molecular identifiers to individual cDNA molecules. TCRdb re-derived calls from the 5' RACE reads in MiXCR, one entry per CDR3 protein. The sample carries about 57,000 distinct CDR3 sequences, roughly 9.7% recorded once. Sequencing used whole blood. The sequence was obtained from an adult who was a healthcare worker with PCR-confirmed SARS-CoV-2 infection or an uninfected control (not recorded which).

In nucleotides, the CDR3 is TGTGCCAGTAGTATAGACAGCGGGAGAGCCTACGAGCAGTACTTC. Residues: CASSIDSGRAYEQYF. This chain links TRBV19 with TRBJ2-7; 8 nucleotides align to TRBD2. CDR3 length: 15 amino acids. Losses at the gene ends were 0 bases for V and 2 bases for J; bases not matched to a gene: 3. The germline CDR1 and CDR2 sequences are LNHDA and SQIVND (reference sequence). The full variable domain, with the rest looked up from reference TRBV19 and TRBJ2-7, is DGGITQSPKYLFRKEGQNVTLSCEQNLNHDAMYWYRQDPGQGLRLIYYSQIVNDFQKGDIAEGYSVSREKKESFPLTVTSAQKNPTAFYLCASSIDSGRAYEQYFGPGTRLTVT.